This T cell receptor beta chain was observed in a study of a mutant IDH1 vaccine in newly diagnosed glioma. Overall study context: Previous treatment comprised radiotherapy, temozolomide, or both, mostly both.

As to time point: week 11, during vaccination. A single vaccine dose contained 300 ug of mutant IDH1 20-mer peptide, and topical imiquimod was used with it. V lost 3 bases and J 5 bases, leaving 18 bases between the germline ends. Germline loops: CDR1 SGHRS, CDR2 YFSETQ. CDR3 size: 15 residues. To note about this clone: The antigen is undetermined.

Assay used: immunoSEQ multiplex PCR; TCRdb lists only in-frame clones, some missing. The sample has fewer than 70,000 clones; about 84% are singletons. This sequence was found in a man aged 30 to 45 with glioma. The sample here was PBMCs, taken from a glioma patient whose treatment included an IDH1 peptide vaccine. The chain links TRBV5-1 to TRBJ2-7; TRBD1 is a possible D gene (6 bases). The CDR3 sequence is CASSSSMRGSHEQYF. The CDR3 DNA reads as TGCGCCAGCAGCTCATCCATGAGGGGGAGCCACGAGCAGTACTTC.